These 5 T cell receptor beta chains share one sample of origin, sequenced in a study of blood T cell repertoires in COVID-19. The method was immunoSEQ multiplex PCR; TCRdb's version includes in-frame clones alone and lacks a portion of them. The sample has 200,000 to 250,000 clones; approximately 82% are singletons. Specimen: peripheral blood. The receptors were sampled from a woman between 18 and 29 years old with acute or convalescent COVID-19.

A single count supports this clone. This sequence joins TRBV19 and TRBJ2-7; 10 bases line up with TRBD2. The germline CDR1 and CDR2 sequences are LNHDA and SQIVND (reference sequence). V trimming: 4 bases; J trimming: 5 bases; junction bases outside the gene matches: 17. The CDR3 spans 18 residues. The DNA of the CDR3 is TGTGCCAGTAGTAGCCCGCCCCGCCGGCTAGCGGGAGACAACGAGCAGTACTTC. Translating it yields CASSSPPRRLAGDNEQYF.

This chain's CDR3 is CATSDFHSNQPQHF. The CDR3 nucleotides are TGTGCCACCAGTGATTTCCATAGCAATCAGCCCCAGCATTTT. This chain uses TRBV24-1 with TRBJ1-5; D uncertain. This CDR3 spans 14 amino acids. CDR1 and CDR2 from the germline V gene are KGHDR and SFDVKD. V was cut by 1 base and J by 0 bases, with 3 bases left in between.

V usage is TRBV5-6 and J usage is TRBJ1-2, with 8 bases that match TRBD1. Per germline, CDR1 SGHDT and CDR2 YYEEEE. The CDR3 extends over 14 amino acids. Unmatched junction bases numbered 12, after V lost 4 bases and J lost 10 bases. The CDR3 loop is CASSEDRVVSDYTF. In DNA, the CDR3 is TGTGCCAGCAGCGAGGACAGGGTAGTAAGTGACTACACCTTC.

CDR3 in amino acids: CASSGLAGVNEQFF. For the CDR3, the DNA is TGCGCCAGCAGTGGACTAGCGGGTGTCAATGAGCAGTTCTTC. The chain recombines TRBV10-2 with TRBJ2-1; 10 bases are a match to TRBD2. The V and J ends lost 4 bases and 6 bases, in that order; junction bases with no gene match: 3. In germline, CDR1 is WSHSY, CDR2 SAAADI. The length of the CDR3 is 14 residues.

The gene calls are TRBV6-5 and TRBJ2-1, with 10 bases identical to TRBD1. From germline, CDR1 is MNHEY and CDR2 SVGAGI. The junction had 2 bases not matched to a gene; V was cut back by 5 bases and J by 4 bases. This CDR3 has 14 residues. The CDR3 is CASSPGQGYNEQFF. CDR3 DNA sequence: TGTGCCAGCAGTCCGGGACAGGGGTACAATGAGCAGTTCTTC.